The 32 T cell receptor beta chains given below trace back to one sample, sequenced in a study of early T cells in non-severe SARS-CoV-2 infection. TCRdb passed the 5' RACE reads through MiXCR, listing each CDR3 protein once. The sample records 56,000 or so distinct CDR3 sequences, over 9.5% being singletons. Sequenced material: whole blood. The receptors derive from an adult who was a healthcare worker with PCR-confirmed SARS-CoV-2 infection or an uninfected control (not recorded which).

This clonotype was observed a few times. The chain employs TRBV7-2 and TRBJ2-3; TRBD2 is a possible D gene (6 bases). The CDR3 runs to 15 residues. Germline V CDR1 and CDR2: SGHTA, FQGNSA. V lost 5 bases and J lost 4, with 16 bases in between. The CDR3 nucleotides read TGTGCCAGCAGCCCGACTAGACTATCCGCAGATACGCAGTATTTT. It encodes CASSPTRLSADTQYF. Based on the CDR3 plus reference TRBV7-2 and TRBJ2-3, the full variable domain is GAGVSQSPSNKVTEKGKDVELRCDPISGHTALYWYRQSLGQGLEFLIYFQGNSAPDKSGLPSDRFSAERTGGSVSTLTIQRTQQEDSAVYLCASSPTRLSADTQYFGPGTRLTVL.

This sequence joins TRBV12-3 or TRBV12-4 and TRBJ2-7, with 7 bases matching TRBD1. The CDR3 contains 16 residues. With V trimmed by 5 bases and J by 2 bases, 12 bases remained unmatched. CDR3 residues: CASSPFPGTVPYEQYF. In DNA form, the CDR3 reads TGTGCCAGCAGTCCCTTCCCCGGGACAGTTCCCTACGAGCAGTACTTC.

Regarding this clonotype: A much larger clone lies a single base off, so this may be a read error. J is TRBJ1-3 and V is TRBV29-1, with TRBD1 matching over 8 bases. Germline V gene sequence: CDR1 SQVTM, CDR2 ANQGSEA. The ends lost 5 bases at V and 0 bases at J; junction bases unmatched: 6. The CDR3 runs to 15 residues. CDR3 amino acids: CSVLDRAPSGNTIYF. The CDR3 region has the DNA TGCAGCGTTTTGGACAGGGCTCCCTCTGGAAACACCATATATTTT.

The rearrangement joins TRBV28 to TRBJ2-5; unclear D gene. There are 12 residues in the CDR3. Looked up from germline, CDR1 is MDHEN and CDR2 is SYDVKM. Trimming pared 3 bases from V and 7 bases from J, leaving 9 bases between. The CDR3 is CASSLQEGTQYF. The CDR3 bases are TGTGCCAGCAGTTTGCAGGAAGGGACCCAGTACTTC.

This clonotype showed up just a few times. The gene calls are TRBV20-1 and TRBJ2-7; D gene unclear. In germline, CDR1 is DFQATT, CDR2 SNEGSKA (reference sequence). The CDR3 is 11 amino acids. Trimming left V 7 bases short and J 3 bases short, with 10 bases between. CDR3 in DNA: TGCAGTGAAAGACTCCTCTACGAGCAGTACTTC. It codes for CSERLLYEQYF.

The chain uses TRBV29-1 and TRBJ2-5; 7 bases align to TRBD1. Germline trimming cut 6 bases from V and 4 bases from J; bases unmatched to any gene: 11. Germline CDR1 is SQVTM and CDR2 is ANQGSEA. The CDR3 is made up of 14 amino acids. The CDR3 DNA sequence: TGCAGCGTCGCTGGGACAGATTGGCGAGAGACCCAGTACTTC. Translated, it gives CSVAGTDWRETQYF.

This chain links TRBV12-3 or TRBV12-4 with TRBJ1-6; no firm D call. Trimming pared 3 bases from V and 6 bases from J, leaving 9 bases between. CDR3 length: 14 residues. The CDR3 region is CASSFNSINSPLHF. As DNA, the CDR3 is TGTGCCAGCAGTTTCAACTCGATTAATTCACCCCTCCACTTT.

The chain joins TRBV6-5 to TRBJ1-1; maybe TRBD1 (6 bases). Trimming pared 0 bases from V and 2 bases from J, leaving 13 bases between. The CDR3 has 16 residues. Germline CDR1 is MNHEY and CDR2 is SVGAGI. DNA for the CDR3: TGTGCCAGCAGTTACTCGAGGGGGATCACTAACACTGAAGCTTTCTTT. It translates to CASSYSRGITNTEAFF.

The rearrangement joins TRBV7-9 to TRBJ2-1; D is undetermined. The CDR3 loop spans 12 amino acids. From germline, CDR1 is SEHNR and CDR2 FQNEAQ (reference sequence). V dropped 3 bases and J dropped 7 bases, with 7 bases sitting between them. CDR3 DNA sequence: TGTGCCAGCAGCTTCGATTTGAATGAGCAGTTCTTC. This encodes CASSFDLNEQFF. The full variable domain, completed using reference TRBV7-9 and TRBJ2-1, is DTGVSQNPRHKITKRGQNVTFRCDPISEHNRLYWYRQTLGQGPEFLTYFQNEAQLEKSRLLSDRFSAERPKGSFSTLEIQRTEQGDSAMYLCASSFDLNEQFFGPGTRLTVL.

This clonotype was detected only a few times. The genes are TRBV7-2 and TRBJ2-7; the match to TRBD1 covers 7 bases. The trim removed 6 bases at V and 9 bases at J, leaving 8 bases unmatched. CDR3 length equals 12 residues. CDR1 is SGHTA and CDR2 is FQGNSA in the germline V gene. The CDR3 DNA sequence: TGTGCCAGCAGTTACAGGGGCTTAGGGCAGTACTTC. The encoded protein is CASSYRGLGQYF.

This clonotype was counted a few times. This sequence joins TRBV11-2 and TRBJ2-5; a weak D match, TRBD1 (6 bases). This CDR3 is 15 amino acids long. CDR1 is SGHAT, CDR2 FQNNGV, per germline. V lost 4 bases to trimming and J lost 2 bases, with 14 bases between them. CDR3 DNA sequence: TGTGCCAGCAGCTATGGACAGCAAGATCAAGAGACCCAGTACTTC. Its protein is CASSYGQQDQETQYF. The full variable domain, rest sourced from reference TRBV11-2 and TRBJ2-5, is EAGVAQSPRYKIIEKRQSVAFWCNPISGHATLYWYQQILGQGPKLLIQFQNNGVVDDSQLPKDRFSAERLKGVDSTLKIQPAKLEDSAVYLCASSYGQQDQETQYFGPGTRLLVL.

This clonotype has at least ten counts. The V gene is TRBV12-3 or TRBV12-4, the J gene TRBJ2-4; D remains ambiguous. Between the trimmed V and J ends, which lost 6 bases and 6 bases, there was a span of 12 bases. This CDR3 is built from 13 residues. The CDR3 nucleotides read TGTGCCAGCAGGTCCGGCGGCACAAACATTCAGTACTTC. Translated: CASRSGGTNIQYF.

This clonotype was observed at least ten times. This chain links TRBV5-5 with TRBJ2-7, with D tentatively TRBD1 or TRBD2 (5 bases each). CDR1 is SGHKS, CDR2 YYEKEE, per germline (reference sequence). V was pared by 2 bases and J by 2 bases, with 14 bases between. The CDR3 totals 15 residues. Here the CDR3 reads CASSFGTGPTYEQYF. Written as DNA, the CDR3 is TGTGCCAGCAGCTTTGGTACGGGGCCTACCTACGAGCAGTACTTC.

The chain recombines TRBV7-2 with TRBJ2-3, with D uncertain. The germline V gene has CDR1 SGHTA and CDR2 FQGNSA. Trimming pared 3 bases from V and 2 bases from J, leaving 3 bases between. CDR3 length equals 12 residues. CDR3 in DNA: TGTGCCAGCAGCTTCGACACAGATACGCAGTATTTT. This encodes CASSFDTDTQYF. The complete variable domain, with remaining parts taken from reference TRBV7-2 and TRBJ2-3, reads GAGVSQSPSNKVTEKGKDVELRCDPISGHTALYWYRQSLGQGLEFLIYFQGNSAPDKSGLPSDRFSAERTGGSVSTLTIQRTQQEDSAVYLCASSFDTDTQYFGPGTRLTVL.

This chain connects TRBV3-1 to TRBJ2-1; 12 positions agree with TRBD2. This CDR3 has 16 residues. In germline, CDR1 is LGHDT, CDR2 YNNKEL (reference sequence). After removal of 4 bases from V and 9 bases from J, the junction contained 10 bases not matched to a gene. The CDR3: CASSPLAGGPSGEQFF. CDR3 nucleotides: TGTGCCAGCAGCCCGCTAGCGGGAGGGCCCTCGGGTGAGCAGTTCTTC.

This clonotype has only a few counts. The rearrangement links TRBV10-2 to TRBJ2-5; D gene unclear. With 6 bases removed from V and 5 bases from J, the gap between germline ends came to 16 bases. Germline V lookup: CDR1 WSHSY, CDR2 SAAADI. This CDR3 has 14 residues. CDR3 residues: CASRTQITEETQYF. The CDR3 DNA is TGCGCCAGCAGGACGCAGATCACCGAGGAGACCCAGTACTTC.

The chain is built from TRBV5-4 and TRBJ1-1; 8 bases map to TRBD1. Trimming took 2 bases from V and 3 from J; bases not matched to a gene: 6. The germline V gene has CDR1 SGHNT and CDR2 YYREEE (reference sequence). The CDR3 extends over 15 amino acids. The CDR3 spells CASSLHTGGYTEAFF. CDR3 DNA: TGTGCCAGCAGCTTACATACAGGGGGTTACACTGAAGCTTTCTTT.

This clonotype was recorded at least ten times. The chain combines TRBV7-9 with TRBJ1-1; D not certain. Germline values: CDR1 SEHNR, CDR2 FQNEAQ (reference sequence). The CDR3 contains 11 residues. V lost 5 bases and J 6 bases, leaving 7 bases between the germline ends. CDR3 DNA: TGTGCCAGCAGCCTCTCCCCTGAAGCTTTCTTT. Residues: CASSLSPEAFF.

This clonotype has a count of ten or more. The chain recombines TRBV6-2 or TRBV6-3 with TRBJ2-7; D ambiguous. Looked up from germline, CDR1 is MNHEY and CDR2 is SVGEGT. The CDR3 is 13 amino acids. V lost 2 bases and J lost 3, with 8 bases in between. DNA for the CDR3: TGTGCCAGCAGTTACGTCCTCCTCTACGAGCAGTACTTC. Residues: CASSYVLLYEQYF.

This clonotype was counted ten times or more. This chain links TRBV10-3 with TRBJ2-7, with D possibly matching TRBD2 (6 bases). This CDR3 contains 15 residues. Trimming removed 6 bases from V and 5 bases from J, with 20 bases in between. Germline assignment: CDR1 ENHRY and CDR2 SYGVKD. The chain's CDR3 is CAISRPGLGPHEQYF. The CDR3 DNA sequence: TGTGCCATCAGCCGCCCGGGACTGGGCCCCCACGAGCAGTACTTC.

This clonotype was seen ten or more times. This chain links TRBV5-1 with TRBJ2-5; 11 nucleotides line up with TRBD2. V lost 0 bases, J lost 5 bases, and 12 bases stayed unmatched. This CDR3 is built from 18 residues. The germline gives CDR1 SGHRS, CDR2 YFSETQ. In DNA, the CDR3 is TGCGCCAGCAGCTTGGGGCTCCCAACTAGCGGGAGATCGGAGACCCAGTACTTC. Protein: CASSLGLPTSGRSETQYF.

This clonotype was detected many times. CDR3 region: CSADQADTQYF. CDR3 DNA: TGCAGTGCGGACCAGGCAGATACGCAGTATTTT. The chain joins TRBV20-1 to TRBJ2-3; D is unclear. CDR3 length equals 11 residues. The V and J ends lost 6 bases and 4 bases respectively, with 8 bases between them. Germline CDR1 DFQATT, CDR2 SNEGSKA (reference sequence).

The V and J genes are TRBV5-1 and TRBJ2-1; possible D gene TRBD1, 6 bases. Trimming removed 0 bases at V and 7 bases at J, with 14 bases between. The length of the CDR3 is 15 residues. CDR1 and CDR2 (germline): SGHRS, YFSETQ. CDR3 DNA sequence: TGCGCCAGCAGCTTGGCTGGGTCAGGGGAGAATGAGCAGTTCTTC. Translated, it gives CASSLAGSGENEQFF.

The J gene is TRBJ2-3, the V gene TRBV28; D is unclear. This CDR3 spans 14 amino acids. V dropped 4 bases and J dropped 0 bases, with 8 bases sitting between them. CDR1 MDHEN and CDR2 SYDVKM come from the germline V gene. The CDR3 DNA follows: TGTGCCAGCAGTTCCCAGGAAAGCACAGATACGCAGTATTTT. This codes for CASSSQESTDTQYF. The whole variable domain, filled in from reference TRBV28 and TRBJ2-3, reads DVKVTQSSRYLVKRTGEKVFLECVQDMDHENMFWYRQDPGLGLRLIYFSYDVKMKEKGDIPEGYSVSREKKERFSLILESASTNQTSMYLCASSSQESTDTQYFGPGTRLTVL.

This clonotype was detected ten times or more. The genes are TRBV7-6 and TRBJ2-1; possibly TRBD1 for D (7 bases). CDR1 and CDR2 (germline): SGHVS, FNYEAQ. The CDR3 has 16 amino acids. The V and J ends lost 4 bases and 9 bases respectively, with 22 bases between them. CDR3: CASSSSRGVVAREQFF. The CDR3 DNA follows: TGTGCCAGCAGCTCCTCCAGGGGGGTCGTCGCCCGTGAGCAGTTCTTC.

In this sample, this clonotype turned up many times. The V call is TRBV29-1, the J call TRBJ2-2; tentative D call: TRBD2 (5 bases). Trimming removed 7 bases from V and 0 bases from J, with 15 bases in between. This CDR3 has 15 residues. Germline values: CDR1 SQVTM, CDR2 ANQGSEA. The CDR3 DNA reads as TGCAGCGGGGGAGTGACACCTTCGAACACCGGGGAGCTGTTTTTT. Translated, it gives CSGGVTPSNTGELFF.

J is TRBJ2-1 and V is TRBV7-3; unclear D gene. V was shortened by 2 bases and J by 1 base, with 6 bases between the two germline ends. Germline V gives CDR1 SGHTA, CDR2 FQGTGA. The CDR3 is 14 residues long. The chain's CDR3 is CASSLEPSYNEQFF. In nucleotides, the CDR3 is TGTGCCAGCAGCTTAGAACCGTCCTACAATGAGCAGTTCTTC.

This chain uses TRBV29-1 with TRBJ2-5; no definite D call. CDR3 length: 13 residues. The ends were cut back, 4 bases at V and 0 bases at J, with 9 bases in the middle. The V gene's germline CDR1 is SQVTM and CDR2 ANQGSEA. CDR3: CSVVSGYQETQYF. The CDR3 DNA reads as TGCAGCGTTGTGTCTGGGTACCAAGAGACCCAGTACTTC. The full variable domain, with the rest looked up from reference TRBV29-1 and TRBJ2-5, is SAVISQKPSRDICQRGTSLTIQCQVDSQVTMMFWYRQQPGQSLTLIATANQGSEATYESGFVIDKFPISRPNLTFSTLTVSNMSPEDSSIYLCSVVSGYQETQYFGPGTRLLVL.

This clonotype was seen ten or more times. This chain links TRBV29-1 with TRBJ2-7; TRBD2 might be the D (6 bases). Germline CDR1 reads SQVTM; CDR2 reads ANQGSEA. V was trimmed by 6 bases and J by 7 bases, leaving 19 bases between them. This CDR3 contains 13 residues. The CDR3 region has the DNA TGCAGCGTCACCCTCGGGGGTAGTAGTGAGCAGTACTTC. Protein sequence: CSVTLGGSSEQYF.

This clonotype appeared a few times. The chain uses TRBV20-1 and TRBJ2-7; D call uncertain. The CDR3 totals 13 residues. The germline V gene has CDR1 DFQATT and CDR2 SNEGSKA (reference sequence). Trimming cost V 5 bases and J 7 bases, with 18 bases left between them. CDR3 in amino acids: CSAPKGGDTEQYF. The CDR3 nucleotides read TGCAGTGCTCCTAAGGGTGGCGATACTGAGCAGTACTTC.

Ten or more counts support this clonotype. The chain links TRBV19 to TRBJ2-1; 7 bases are a match to TRBD1. This CDR3 contains 14 residues. V lost 3 bases, J lost 9 bases, and 8 bases stayed unmatched. CDR1 is LNHDA and CDR2 is SQIVND in the germline V gene (reference sequence). The chain's CDR3 is CASSIRQGSGEQFF. The CDR3 DNA follows: TGTGCCAGTAGTATTCGACAGGGAAGTGGTGAGCAGTTCTTC.

This clonotype was detected ten times or more. This chain links TRBV7-2 with TRBJ1-2; 7 bases are a match to TRBD1. V shed 2 bases, J shed 7 bases, and the junction held 4 bases outside the gene matches. This CDR3 region has 13 residues. The germline gives CDR1 SGHTA, CDR2 FQGNSA. The CDR3 DNA reads as TGTGCCAGCAGCTTAACGACAGGGATTGGCTACACCTTC. Translating it yields CASSLTTGIGYTF.